This T cell receptor (beta chain) emerged from a study of OX40 agonist ivuxolimab in advanced cancers. Sequencing was performed with immunoSEQ multiplex PCR; in TCRdb, only in-frame clones are kept and a portion is missing. The data hold under 65,000 clones, with 85% observed a single time. The CDR3 runs 16 residues. Losses at the gene ends were 0 bases for V and 2 bases for J; bases not matched to a gene: 5. Germline CDR1 reads SGHRS; CDR2 reads YFSETQ. Specimen: CD4+ or CD8+ T cells sorted from blood, collected in a trial of the OX40 agonist ivuxolimab. This chain uses TRBV5-1 with TRBJ1-3; TRBD1 agrees at 7 bases. The TCR originated in an adult with an advanced solid tumor such as melanoma, head and neck, liver or kidney cancer. The CDR3 DNA sequence: TGCGCCAGCAGCTTGGCCGGGACAGCTCCTGGAAACACCATATATTTT. This sequence encodes CASSLAGTAPGNTIYF.